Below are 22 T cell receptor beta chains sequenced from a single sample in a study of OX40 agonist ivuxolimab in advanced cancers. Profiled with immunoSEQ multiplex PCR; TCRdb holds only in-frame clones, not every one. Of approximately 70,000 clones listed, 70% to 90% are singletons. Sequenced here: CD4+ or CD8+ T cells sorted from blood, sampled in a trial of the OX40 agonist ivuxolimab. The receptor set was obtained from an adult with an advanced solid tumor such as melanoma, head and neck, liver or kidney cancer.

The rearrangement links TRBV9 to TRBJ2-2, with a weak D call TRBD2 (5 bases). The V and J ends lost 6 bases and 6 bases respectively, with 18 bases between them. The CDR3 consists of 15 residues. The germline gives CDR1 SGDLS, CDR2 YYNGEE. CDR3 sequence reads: CASTGVPAGAGELFF. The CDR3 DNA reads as TGTGCCAGCACCGGGGTTCCGGCCGGCGCCGGGGAGCTGTTTTTT. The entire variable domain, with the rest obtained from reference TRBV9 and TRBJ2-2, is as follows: DSGVTQTPKHLITATGQRVTLRCSPRSGDLSVYWYQQSLDQGLQFLIQYYNGEERAKGNILERFSAQQFPDLHSELNLSSLELGDSALYFCASTGVPAGAGELFFGEGSRLTVL.

CDR3 loop: CASSLGRSSYEQYF. Written as DNA, the CDR3 is TGTGCCAGCAGCTTGGGCAGGAGCTCCTACGAGCAGTACTTC. The chain recombines TRBV7-2 with TRBJ2-7; D call uncertain. Germline CDR1 and CDR2: SGHTA and FQGNSA. V lost 3 bases to trimming and J lost 0 bases, with 9 bases between them. The CDR3 consists of 14 residues.

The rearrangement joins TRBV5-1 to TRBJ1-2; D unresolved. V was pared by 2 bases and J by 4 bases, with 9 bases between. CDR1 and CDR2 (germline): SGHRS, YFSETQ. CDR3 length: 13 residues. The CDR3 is CASSFAESYGYTF. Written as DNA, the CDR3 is TGCGCCAGCAGCTTTGCTGAATCCTATGGCTACACCTTC.

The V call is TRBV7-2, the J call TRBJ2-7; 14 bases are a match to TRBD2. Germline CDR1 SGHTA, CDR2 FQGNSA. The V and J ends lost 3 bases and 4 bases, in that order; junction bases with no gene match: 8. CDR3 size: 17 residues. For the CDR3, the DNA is TGTGCCAGCAGCTTCCCCGGGACTAGCGGGAGTTGGTACGAGCAGTACTTC. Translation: CASSFPGTSGSWYEQYF.

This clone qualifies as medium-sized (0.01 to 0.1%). CDR3 sequence (DNA): TGCGCCAGCAGCAACCAACCAGGGGGATTGAACACTGAAGCTTTCTTT. This codes for CASSNQPGGLNTEAFF. The chain couples TRBV5-1 to TRBJ1-1, with TRBD1 matching over 7 bases. Germline-derived CDR1 and CDR2 are SGHRS and YFSETQ. The CDR3 spans 16 residues. The junction had 9 bases not matched to a gene; V was cut back by 4 bases and J by 0 bases.

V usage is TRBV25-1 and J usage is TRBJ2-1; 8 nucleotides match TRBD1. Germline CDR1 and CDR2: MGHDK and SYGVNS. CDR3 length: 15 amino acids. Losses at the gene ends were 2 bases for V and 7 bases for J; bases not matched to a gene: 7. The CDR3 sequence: CASSEPGTGINEQFF. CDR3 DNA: TGTGCCAGCAGTGAACCTGGGACAGGAATAAATGAGCAGTTCTTC.

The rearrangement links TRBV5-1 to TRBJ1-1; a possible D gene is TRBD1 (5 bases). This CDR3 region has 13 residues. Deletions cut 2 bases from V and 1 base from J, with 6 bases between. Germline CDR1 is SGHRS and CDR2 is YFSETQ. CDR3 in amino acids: CASSFTGNTEAFF. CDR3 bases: TGCGCCAGCAGCTTTACAGGGAACACTGAAGCTTTCTTT.

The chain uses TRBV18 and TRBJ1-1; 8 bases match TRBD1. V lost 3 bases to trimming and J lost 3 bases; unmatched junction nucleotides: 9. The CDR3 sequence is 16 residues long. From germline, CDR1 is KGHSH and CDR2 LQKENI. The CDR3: CASSPQPGGADTEAFF. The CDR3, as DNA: TGTGCCAGCTCACCCCAACCAGGGGGCGCGGACACTGAAGCTTTCTTT.

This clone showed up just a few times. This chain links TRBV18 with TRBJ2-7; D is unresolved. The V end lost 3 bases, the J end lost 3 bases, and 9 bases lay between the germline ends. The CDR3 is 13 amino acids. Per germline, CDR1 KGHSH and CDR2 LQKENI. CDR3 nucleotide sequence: TGTGCCAGCTCACCGGGGAACGGCTACGAGCAGTACTTC. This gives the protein CASSPGNGYEQYF.

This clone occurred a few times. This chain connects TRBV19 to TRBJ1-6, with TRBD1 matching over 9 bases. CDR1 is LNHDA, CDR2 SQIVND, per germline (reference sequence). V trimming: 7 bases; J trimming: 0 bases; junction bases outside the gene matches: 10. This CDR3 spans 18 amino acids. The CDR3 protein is CASTTGQGSFSYNSPLHF. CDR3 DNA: TGTGCCAGTACTACAGGACAGGGGAGTTTCTCCTATAATTCACCCCTCCACTTT.

For the CDR3, the DNA is TGTGCCAGCAAAGGGCGGAGCTACTCTGGAAACACCATATATTTT. Translating it yields CASKGRSYSGNTIYF. V usage is TRBV6-5 and J usage is TRBJ1-3; D gene ambiguous. The CDR3 totals 15 residues. The V and J ends lost 7 bases and 0 bases respectively, with 13 bases between them. The germline V gene has CDR1 MNHEY and CDR2 SVGAGI.

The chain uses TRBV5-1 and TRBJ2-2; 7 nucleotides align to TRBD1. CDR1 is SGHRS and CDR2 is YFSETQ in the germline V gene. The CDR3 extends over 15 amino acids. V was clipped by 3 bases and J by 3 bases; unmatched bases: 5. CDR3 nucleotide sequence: TGCGCCAGCAGCTCCGGGGACAGAGACACCGGGGAGCTGTTTTTT. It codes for CASSSGDRDTGELFF. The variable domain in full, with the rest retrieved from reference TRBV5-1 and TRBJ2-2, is KAGVTQTPRYLIKTRGQQVTLSCSPISGHRSVSWYQQTPGQGLQFLFEYFSETQRNKGNFPGRFSGRQFSNSRSEMNVSTLELGDSALYLCASSSGDRDTGELFFGEGSRLTVL.

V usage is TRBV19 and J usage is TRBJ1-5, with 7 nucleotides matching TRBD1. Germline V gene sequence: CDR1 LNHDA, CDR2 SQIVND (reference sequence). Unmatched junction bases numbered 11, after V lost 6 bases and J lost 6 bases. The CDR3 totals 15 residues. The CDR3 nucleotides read TGTGCCAGTAGACCCACCGACAGGGAGGCTCAGCCCCAGCATTTT. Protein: CASRPTDREAQPQHF.

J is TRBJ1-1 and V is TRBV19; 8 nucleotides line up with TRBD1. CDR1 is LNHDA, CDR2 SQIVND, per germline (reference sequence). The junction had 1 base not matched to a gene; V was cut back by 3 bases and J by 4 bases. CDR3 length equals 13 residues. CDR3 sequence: CASSMDRATEAFF. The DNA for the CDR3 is TGTGCCAGTAGTATGGACAGGGCCACTGAAGCTTTCTTT.

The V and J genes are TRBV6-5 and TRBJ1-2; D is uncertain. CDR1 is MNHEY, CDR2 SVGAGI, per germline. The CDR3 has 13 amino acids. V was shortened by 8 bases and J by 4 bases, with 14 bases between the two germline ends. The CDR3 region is CASAKAVSYGYTF. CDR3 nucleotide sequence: TGTGCCAGCGCGAAGGCGGTGAGCTATGGCTACACCTTC.

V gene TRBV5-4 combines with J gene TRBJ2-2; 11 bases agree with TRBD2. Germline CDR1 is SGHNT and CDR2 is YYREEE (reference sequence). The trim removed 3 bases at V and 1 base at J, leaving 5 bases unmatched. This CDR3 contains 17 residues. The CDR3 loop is CASSYLGTSGNTGELFF. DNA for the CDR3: TGTGCCAGCAGCTACTTAGGGACTAGCGGGAACACCGGGGAGCTGTTTTTT.

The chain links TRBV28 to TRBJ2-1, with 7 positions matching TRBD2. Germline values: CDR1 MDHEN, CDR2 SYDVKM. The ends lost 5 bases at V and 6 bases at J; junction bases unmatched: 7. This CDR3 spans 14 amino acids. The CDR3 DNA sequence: TGTGCCAGCAGTCCCACTAGCGCCTCCAATGAGCAGTTCTTC. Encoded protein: CASSPTSASNEQFF.

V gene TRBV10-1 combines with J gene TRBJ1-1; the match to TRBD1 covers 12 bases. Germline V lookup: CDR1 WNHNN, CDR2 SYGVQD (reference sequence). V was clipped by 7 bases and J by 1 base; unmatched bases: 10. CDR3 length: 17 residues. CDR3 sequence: CASTHGTGGLQNTEAFF. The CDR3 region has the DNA TGCGCCAGCACTCACGGGACAGGGGGCCTTCAGAACACTGAAGCTTTCTTT.

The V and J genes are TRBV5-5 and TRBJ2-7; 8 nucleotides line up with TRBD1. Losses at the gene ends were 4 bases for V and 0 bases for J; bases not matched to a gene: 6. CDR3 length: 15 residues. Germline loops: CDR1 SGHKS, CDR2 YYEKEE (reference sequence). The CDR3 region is CASSMDRVFSYEQYF. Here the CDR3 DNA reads TGTGCCAGCAGCATGGACAGGGTGTTCTCCTACGAGCAGTACTTC.

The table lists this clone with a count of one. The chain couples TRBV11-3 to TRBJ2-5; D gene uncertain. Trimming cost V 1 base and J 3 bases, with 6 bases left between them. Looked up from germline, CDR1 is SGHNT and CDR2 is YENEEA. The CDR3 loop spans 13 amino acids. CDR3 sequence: CASSLVPKETQYF. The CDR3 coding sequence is TGTGCCAGCAGCTTAGTCCCCAAAGAGACCCAGTACTTC.

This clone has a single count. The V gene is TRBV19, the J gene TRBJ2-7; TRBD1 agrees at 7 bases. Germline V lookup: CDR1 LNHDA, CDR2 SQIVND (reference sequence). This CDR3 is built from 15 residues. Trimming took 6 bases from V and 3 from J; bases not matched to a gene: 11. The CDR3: CASSSGTDIFYEQYF. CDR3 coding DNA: TGTGCCAGTAGCTCCGGGACAGATATATTCTACGAGCAGTACTTC.

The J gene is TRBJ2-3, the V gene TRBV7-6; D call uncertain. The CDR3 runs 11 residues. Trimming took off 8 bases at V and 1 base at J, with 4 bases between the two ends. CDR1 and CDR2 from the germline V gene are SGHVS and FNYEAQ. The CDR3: CASSRTDTQYF. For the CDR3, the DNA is TGTGCCAGCTCTCGCACAGATACGCAGTATTTT.